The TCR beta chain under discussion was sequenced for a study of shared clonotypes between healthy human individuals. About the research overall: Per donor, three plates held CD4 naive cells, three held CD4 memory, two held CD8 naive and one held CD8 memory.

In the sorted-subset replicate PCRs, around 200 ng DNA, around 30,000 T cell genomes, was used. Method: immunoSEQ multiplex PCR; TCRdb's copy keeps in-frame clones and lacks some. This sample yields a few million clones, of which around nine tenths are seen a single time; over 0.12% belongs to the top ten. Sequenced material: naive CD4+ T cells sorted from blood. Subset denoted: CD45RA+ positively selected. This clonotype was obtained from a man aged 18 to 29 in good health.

The CDR3 region has the DNA TGTGCCAGCAGCTTAGCGGCGACATTAGATCAGCCCCAGCATTTT. This translates into CASSLAATLDQPQHF. The J gene is TRBJ1-5, the V gene TRBV7-2; D is unresolved. The CDR3 consists of 15 residues. Germline loops: CDR1 SGHTA, CDR2 FQGNSA. Trimming removed 0 bases from V and 5 bases from J, with 11 bases in between.